These 18 T cell receptor beta chains originate from one sample sequenced in a study of beta chain features in type 1 diabetes (dated by TCRdb to between 2018 and 2020). What the work shows at the level of the full study, not this receptor alone: A moderate but significant shortening of TCRB CDR3 length was observed in type 1 diabetes patients in all four CD4+ subsets.

Preparation of the library involved the immunoSEQ multiplex PCR assay. The entire amount of isolated RNA was reverse transcribed using the High Capacity cDNA Reverse Transcription Kit, so the sequenced TCRB transcripts were expressed ones. What TCRdb holds here is the immuneACCESS table cut down to in-frame rearrangements. Part of the clones is not present; checked against another copy, under half of the missing clones reflect an unresolved V gene, and the others are unexplained. This sample is represented by approximately 52,000 clones; under 75% of them were singletons. Around 0.29% of the sample goes to the ten largest clones. Their target antigens are unknown. The sequenced sample was stem cell memory CD4+ T cells from blood. The sample's cell subset or site label is to be understood as: stem cell-like memory CD4+ T cells. The receptor set was obtained from a woman aged 25 to 45 with type 1 diabetes.

The table lists this clone with a count of one. The chain joins TRBV30 to TRBJ1-2, with D perhaps matching TRBD1 (6 bases). Germline V lookup: CDR1 GTSNPN, CDR2 SVGIG (reference sequence). The V end lost 2 bases, the J end lost 9 bases, and 10 bases lay between the germline ends. The CDR3 has 11 amino acids. In DNA form, the CDR3 reads TGTGCCTGGAGTAGGGGGGGCCGCTACACCTTC. It codes for CAWSRGGRYTF.

The genes are TRBV30 and TRBJ1-4; D unclear. Germline CDR1 and CDR2: GTSNPN and SVGIG (reference sequence). This CDR3 region has 16 residues. Trimming removed 2 bases from V and 0 bases from J, with 13 bases in between. The CDR3 sequence: CAWSIWTGSTNEKLFF. CDR3 nucleotide sequence: TGTGCCTGGAGTATTTGGACGGGATCAACTAATGAAAAACTGTTTTTT.

This clone has a handful of counts. For the CDR3, the DNA is TGTGCCAGCAGCTCTTGGGGCGGGAGGGGGAACATTCAGTACTTC. Its translation: CASSSWGGRGNIQYF. The chain couples TRBV7-2 to TRBJ2-4; 9 bases fit TRBD2. Trimming took 4 bases from V and 7 from J; bases not matched to a gene: 8. The germline CDR1 and CDR2 sequences are SGHTA and FQGNSA. The CDR3 loop spans 15 amino acids.

The chain is built from TRBV9 and TRBJ2-3; 10 bases line up with TRBD2. Per the germline V gene, CDR1 is SGDLS and CDR2 is YYNGEE. V lost 3 bases and J lost 11; bases outside the gene matches: 6. The CDR3 contains 13 residues. The CDR3 coding sequence is TGTGCCAGCAGCGACACACTAGCGGGACGGCAGTATTTT. Its translation is CASSDTLAGRQYF.

The rearrangement links TRBV25-1 to TRBJ1-2; TRBD1 agrees at 10 bases. The CDR3 is 12 amino acids. In germline, CDR1 is MGHDK, CDR2 SYGVNS. Trimming at V came to 6 bases and at J to 6 bases, leaving 1 base not matched to a gene. Here the CDR3 reads CASRDRGNGYTF. The DNA of the CDR3 is TGTGCCAGCAGGGACAGGGGGAATGGCTACACCTTC.

The gene calls are TRBV18 and TRBJ2-5; the match to TRBD2 covers 9 bases. J lost 1 base, V lost 3 bases, and 9 bases had no gene match. Germline lookup yields CDR1 KGHSH and CDR2 LQKENI. The CDR3 extends over 17 amino acids. CDR3 DNA sequence: TGTGCCAGCTCACCTCGAGGGACTAGCCTCAGCCAAGAGACCCAGTACTTC. It encodes CASSPRGTSLSQETQYF.

The table lists this clone with a few counts. This chain links TRBV19 with TRBJ1-4, with TRBD1 identical over 9 bases. The CDR3 contains 19 residues. The trim removed 0 bases at V and 8 bases at J, leaving 16 bases unmatched. Germline lookup yields CDR1 LNHDA and CDR2 SQIVND (reference sequence). This chain's CDR3 is CASSIEVGTGSSTPEKLFF. The CDR3 DNA sequence: TGTGCCAGTAGTATAGAAGTTGGGACAGGGTCATCAACCCCCGAAAAACTGTTTTTT.

The rearrangement links TRBV5-1 to TRBJ2-6; D unclear. The germline gives CDR1 SGHRS, CDR2 YFSETQ. The CDR3 has 15 amino acids. Trimming removed 0 bases from V and 4 bases from J, with 8 bases in between. CDR3 nucleotide sequence: TGCGCCAGCAGCTTGGGCCGGGTGGGGGCCAACGTCCTGACTTTC. Translated, it gives CASSLGRVGANVLTF.

The chain links TRBV10-3 to TRBJ2-3, with 9 bases that match TRBD1. This CDR3 contains 16 residues. Germline CDR1 ENHRY, CDR2 SYGVKD. J lost 6 bases, V lost 6 bases, and 13 bases had no gene match. This chain's CDR3 is CAISLLGTGPEDTQYF. CDR3 bases: TGTGCCATCAGCCTACTAGGGACAGGGCCTGAGGATACGCAGTATTTT.

The rearrangement links TRBV9 to TRBJ2-1, with D maybe TRBD2 (5 bases). Trimming left V 0 bases short and J 2 bases short, with 9 bases between. This CDR3 is 15 amino acids long. Germline V gene sequence: CDR1 SGDLS, CDR2 YYNGEE. CDR3 sequence (DNA): TGTGCCAGCAGCGTAGACCGGGGTACCTACAATGAGCAGTTCTTC. Its translation: CASSVDRGTYNEQFF.

CDR3: CASTGVSRPQHF. DNA for the CDR3: TGTGCCAGCACCGGGGTCTCTAGGCCCCAGCATTTT. The J gene is TRBJ1-5, the V gene TRBV28; D gene uncertain. V was clipped by 7 bases and J by 9 bases, with 13 bases between them. Looked up from germline, CDR1 is MDHEN and CDR2 is SYDVKM. CDR3 size: 12 residues.

V and J are TRBV6-5 and TRBJ1-6; the D gene is possibly TRBD1 (5 bases). Germline values: CDR1 MNHEY, CDR2 SVGAGI. This CDR3 is 13 amino acids long. V lost 2 bases, J lost 14 bases, and 13 bases lay in between. CDR3 nucleotide sequence: TGTGCCAGCAGTTACGGACAAAAGGGGTCCCTCCACTTT. Translating it yields CASSYGQKGSLHF.

This clone has only a few counts. V and J are TRBV5-1 and TRBJ2-7, with TRBD1 matching over 7 bases. J gave up 3 bases and V 2 bases, and 5 bases lay outside the gene matches. This CDR3 region has 14 residues. Germline values: CDR1 SGHRS, CDR2 YFSETQ. CDR3 sequence (DNA): TGCGCCAGCAGCTTTGGGACAGCAGACTACGAGCAGTACTTC. It is translated as CASSFGTADYEQYF. The complete variable domain, with remaining parts taken from reference TRBV5-1 and TRBJ2-7, reads KAGVTQTPRYLIKTRGQQVTLSCSPISGHRSVSWYQQTPGQGLQFLFEYFSETQRNKGNFPGRFSGRQFSNSRSEMNVSTLELGDSALYLCASSFGTADYEQYFGPGTRLTVT.

The V call is TRBV7-3, the J call TRBJ2-3, with no clear D. V lost 4 bases, J lost 3 bases, and 8 bases lay in between. The V gene's germline CDR1 is SGHTA and CDR2 FQGTGA. The CDR3 loop spans 13 amino acids. In DNA form, the CDR3 reads TGTGCCAGCAGCTCGACAAATACAGATACGCAGTATTTT. It translates to CASSSTNTDTQYF.

This clone showed up just a few times. The rearrangement joins TRBV28 to TRBJ2-1, with TRBD2 matching over 9 bases. Germline CDR1 and CDR2: MDHEN and SYDVKM. J was trimmed by 0 bases and V by 2 bases; bases with no gene match: 5. The CDR3 spans 17 residues. For the CDR3, the DNA is TGTGCCAGCAGTTTAGTAGCGGGAGTAGACTCCTACAATGAGCAGTTCTTC. Translated: CASSLVAGVDSYNEQFF.

J is TRBJ2-1 and V is TRBV7-9; D remains ambiguous. Trimming left V 3 bases short and J 5 bases short, with 11 bases between. The CDR3 runs 14 residues. Germline V gene lookup returns CDR1 SEHNR and CDR2 FQNEAQ (reference sequence). The CDR3 coding sequence is TGTGCCAGCAGCTTTAATACAGTCAACAATGAGCAGTTCTTC. Translation gives CASSFNTVNNEQFF. Looking up the rest from reference TRBV7-9 and TRBJ2-1 gives the full variable domain: DTGVSQNPRHKITKRGQNVTFRCDPISEHNRLYWYRQTLGQGPEFLTYFQNEAQLEKSRLLSDRFSAERPKGSFSTLEIQRTEQGDSAMYLCASSFNTVNNEQFFGPGTRLTVL.

The chain joins TRBV7-3 to TRBJ2-1, with TRBD2 matching 13 bases. Germline V gene lookup returns CDR1 SGHTA and CDR2 FQGTGA. CDR3 length equals 16 residues. V lost 5 bases, J lost 9 bases, and 10 bases stayed unmatched. For the CDR3, the DNA is TGTGCCAGCAGCCCTCGGACTAGCGGGAGAGTAGGTGAGCAGTTCTTC. Amino acids: CASSPRTSGRVGEQFF.

The chain carries TRBV7-9 and TRBJ2-7; 12 nucleotides align to TRBD2. Germline V gene lookup returns CDR1 SEHNR and CDR2 FQNEAQ (reference sequence). This CDR3 region has 15 residues. Trimming at V came to 1 base and at J to 4 bases, leaving 2 bases not matched to a gene. Here the CDR3 reads CASSLVTSGRYEQYF. CDR3 in DNA: TGTGCCAGCAGCTTAGTGACTAGCGGGAGATACGAGCAGTACTTC. Using reference TRBV7-9 and TRBJ2-7 for the parts outside the CDR3, the full variable domain is DTGVSQNPRHKITKRGQNVTFRCDPISEHNRLYWYRQTLGQGPEFLTYFQNEAQLEKSRLLSDRFSAERPKGSFSTLEIQRTEQGDSAMYLCASSLVTSGRYEQYFGPGTRLTVT.